The 15 T cell receptor beta chains in this list originate from one sample, sequenced in a study of blood T cell repertoires in COVID-19. Method: immunoSEQ multiplex PCR; TCRdb's copy keeps in-frame clones and lacks some. The sample contains 160,000 or so clones, roughly 91% of which appear only once. The sample was peripheral blood. The receptors derive from a young man with acute or convalescent COVID-19.

This clone was found a few times. The rearrangement links TRBV5-1 to TRBJ1-1; D is ambiguous. CDR1 is SGHRS, CDR2 YFSETQ, per germline. CDR3 length: 11 residues. Trimming took 5 bases from V and 5 from J, leaving 7 bases between them. The CDR3 DNA reads as TGCGCCAGCAGTATAGCAACTGAAGCTTTCTTT. It translates to CASSIATEAFF.

In this sample, this clone turned up once. The chain employs TRBV18 and TRBJ1-1; D gene unclear. Germline CDR1 is KGHSH and CDR2 is LQKENI. The CDR3 contains 12 residues. V lost 5 bases and J lost 5, with 9 bases in between. CDR3 loop: CASSTSATEAFF. In DNA form, the CDR3 reads TGTGCCAGCTCAACGAGTGCTACTGAAGCTTTCTTT.

The chain couples TRBV10-1 to TRBJ2-2; D unclear. This CDR3 region has 12 residues. Germline V gene sequence: CDR1 WNHNN, CDR2 SYGVQD (reference sequence). Trimming took off 6 bases at V and 2 bases at J, with 4 bases between the two ends. This CDR3 is CASRSNTGELFF. As DNA, the CDR3 is TGCGCCAGCAGGAGCAACACCGGGGAGCTGTTTTTT.

Only a few counts were recorded for this clone. Within the sample, other DNA sequences also encode this same CDR3. The chain has TRBV7-9 and TRBJ2-7, with D possibly matching TRBD1 (5 bases). The V end was cut by 4 bases, the J end by 0 bases, with 10 bases between. The CDR3 spans 14 residues. CDR1 and CDR2 (germline): SEHNR, FQNEAQ (reference sequence). In DNA form, the CDR3 reads TGTGCCAGCAGCTCTACAGGACCCTCCTACGAGCAGTACTTC. It codes for CASSSTGPSYEQYF. Full variable domain (missing parts from reference TRBV7-9 and TRBJ2-7): DTGVSQNPRHKITKRGQNVTFRCDPISEHNRLYWYRQTLGQGPEFLTYFQNEAQLEKSRLLSDRFSAERPKGSFSTLEIQRTEQGDSAMYLCASSSTGPSYEQYFGPGTRLTVT.

The CDR3 spells CATRGLAGPYNEQFF. The CDR3 bases are TGTGCCACCAGGGGATTAGCGGGGCCTTACAATGAGCAGTTCTTC. V gene TRBV10-3 combines with J gene TRBJ2-1, with 8 positions matching TRBD2. The V gene's germline CDR1 is ENHRY and CDR2 SYGVKD. Trimming removed 10 bases from V and 4 bases from J; junction bases left unmatched: 12. The CDR3 totals 15 residues.

The rearrangement uses TRBV5-1 and TRBJ2-7; 15 positions match TRBD2. The CDR3 is made up of 17 amino acids. With 4 bases clipped from V and 9 bases from J, the junction kept 14 bases outside the gene matches. The germline CDR1 and CDR2 sequences are SGHRS and YFSETQ. The CDR3 region is CASSTGLAGGAARGQYF. The CDR3 nucleotides read TGCGCCAGCAGCACGGGACTAGCGGGGGGCGCCGCGAGGGGGCAGTACTTC.

The rearrangement joins TRBV19 to TRBJ1-1, with 7 nucleotides matching TRBD1. V dropped 4 bases and J dropped 2; count of bases not matched to a gene: 10. Germline V gives CDR1 LNHDA, CDR2 SQIVND (reference sequence). The CDR3 length is 16 residues. The CDR3 DNA follows: TGTGCCAGTAGTAGGGGAATGGACAGGACAAACACTGAAGCTTTCTTT. Amino acid sequence: CASSRGMDRTNTEAFF.

This chain uses TRBV24-1 with TRBJ2-7, with TRBD2 as a possible D gene (6 bases). The CDR3 totals 15 residues. V was shortened by 3 bases and J by 3 bases, with 14 bases between the two germline ends. CDR1 and CDR2 (germline): KGHDR, SFDVKD. Here the CDR3 reads CATSDPREAGYEQYF. CDR3 DNA sequence: TGTGCCACCAGTGATCCCAGGGAGGCGGGCTACGAGCAGTACTTC.

The chain recombines TRBV6-6 with TRBJ1-6; 7 positions match TRBD1. The CDR3 runs to 14 residues. V lost 5 bases, J lost 13 bases, and 11 bases stayed unmatched. Germline CDR1 and CDR2: MNHNY and SVGAGI (reference sequence). CDR3 in amino acids: CASSHLTGLGPLHF. The CDR3 DNA follows: TGTGCCAGCAGTCACCTGACAGGGCTGGGCCCCCTCCACTTT.

This chain connects TRBV19 to TRBJ2-7; the match to TRBD1 covers 9 bases. In germline, CDR1 is LNHDA, CDR2 SQIVND (reference sequence). Trimming at V came to 3 bases and at J to 1 base, leaving 4 bases not matched to a gene. The CDR3 totals 15 residues. For the CDR3, the DNA is TGTGCCAGTAGTATCGGGACAGGGCCTTCCTACGAGCAGTACTTC. Amino acid sequence: CASSIGTGPSYEQYF. Drawing the rest from reference TRBV19 and TRBJ2-7, the complete variable domain is DGGITQSPKYLFRKEGQNVTLSCEQNLNHDAMYWYRQDPGQGLRLIYYSQIVNDFQKGDIAEGYSVSREKKESFPLTVTSAQKNPTAFYLCASSIGTGPSYEQYFGPGTRLTVT.

The chain has TRBV19 and TRBJ2-1; 13 bases are shared with TRBD2. The V gene's germline CDR1 is LNHDA and CDR2 SQIVND (reference sequence). CDR3 size: 15 residues. The J segment lost 12 bases and the V segment lost 5 bases, leaving 10 bases of the junction unmatched. CDR3 sequence reads: CASSAIGTSGIGQFF. CDR3 bases: TGTGCCAGTAGTGCGATCGGGACTAGCGGGATAGGGCAGTTCTTC.

The genes are TRBV3-1 (or the pseudogene TRBV3-2) and TRBJ1-5; 7 nucleotides match TRBD1. Germline V gene sequence: CDR1 LGHDT, CDR2 YNNKEL (reference sequence). The CDR3 is 15 residues long. Trimming cost V 6 bases and J 6 bases; bases outside gene matches: 11. This chain's CDR3 is CASSPGQASGQPQHF. In DNA, the CDR3 is TGTGCCAGCAGTCCCGGACAGGCCTCGGGTCAGCCCCAGCATTTT.

This chain uses TRBV18 with TRBJ1-1; 7 bases fit TRBD1. CDR1 is KGHSH, CDR2 LQKENI, per germline. The length of the CDR3 is 15 residues. Trimming took 3 bases from V and 3 from J; bases not matched to a gene: 7. CDR3 coding DNA: TGTGCCAGCTCACCCGAACAGGGGCAGCACACTGAAGCTTTCTTT. Residues: CASSPEQGQHTEAFF.

This clone has a single count. This chain links TRBV7-6 with TRBJ2-1, with D perhaps matching TRBD1 (6 bases). Germline CDR1 SGHVS, CDR2 FNYEAQ. V lost 1 base to trimming and J lost 6 bases, with 7 bases between them. This CDR3 region has 13 residues. The CDR3 spells CASSLDRVNEQFF. The DNA for the CDR3 is TGTGCCAGCAGCTTAGACAGGGTCAATGAGCAGTTCTTC.

The sample holds one count of this clone. This rearrangement joins TRBV6-5 to TRBJ1-2, with D possibly being TRBD1 (6 bases). The CDR3 is 14 amino acids. Germline loops: CDR1 MNHEY, CDR2 SVGAGI. V was clipped by 6 bases and J by 2 bases, with 13 bases between them. In DNA, the CDR3 is TGTGCCAGCAGCTCTAGACAGGCCAACTATGGCTACACCTTC. It translates to CASSSRQANYGYTF.